One sample yielded the 32 T cell receptor beta chains listed below, sequenced in a study of neurological immune-mediated disorders. TCRdb analysed the 5' RACE reads with MiXCR anew, one entry per CDR3 protein. Here the sample spans about 82,000 distinct CDR3 sequences, 2.6% being singletons. Sequenced: PBMCs. Receptor source: a woman aged 25 to 39 with multiple sclerosis.

This clonotype has ten or more counts. This chain links TRBV25-1 with TRBJ2-7; D assignment may be TRBD1 or TRBD2 (5 bases each). V dropped 7 bases and J dropped 6 bases, with 10 bases sitting between them. Germline loops: CDR1 MGHDK, CDR2 SYGVNS. The CDR3 totals 11 residues. This CDR3 reads CASTQGPEQYF. The DNA of the CDR3 is TGTGCCAGCACCCAGGGACCCGAGCAGTACTTC.

This clonotype appeared many times. The chain recombines TRBV5-1 with TRBJ2-5; D is tentatively TRBD1 or TRBD2 (5 bases each). This CDR3 has 14 amino acids. V shed 3 bases and J shed 0 bases, with 9 bases lying between them. The V gene's germline CDR1 is SGHRS and CDR2 YFSETQ. In DNA, the CDR3 is TGCGCCAGCAGCTCCGGGACCAACCAAGAGACCCAGTACTTC. Translating gives CASSSGTNQETQYF.

This clonotype appeared many times. The chain employs TRBV4-3 and TRBJ2-3; D gene unclear. Looked up from germline, CDR1 is LGHNA and CDR2 is YSLEER. This CDR3 has 14 residues. The germline V and J ends were trimmed by 0 bases and 6 bases, with 10 bases remaining between them. The CDR3 here is CASSQDFELDTQYF. The CDR3 DNA follows: TGCGCCAGCAGCCAAGATTTCGAATTGGATACGCAGTATTTT.

In this sample, this clonotype turned up many times. This chain links TRBV29-1 with TRBJ2-1; TRBD2 matches 7 bases. The CDR3 runs 13 residues. Unmatched junction bases numbered 2, after V lost 5 bases and J lost 1 base. The germline gives CDR1 SQVTM, CDR2 ANQGSEA. Written as DNA, the CDR3 is TGCAGCGTTTCGGGAGGATCCTACAATGAGCAGTTCTTC. Translation: CSVSGGSYNEQFF.

This clonotype has at least ten counts. The CDR3 region has the DNA TGTGCCAGCAGCCGGAGGCCATTAATAGCGGGAGGCGGGGATGAGCAGTTCTTC. Protein product: CASSRRPLIAGGGDEQFF. J is TRBJ2-1 and V is TRBV6-2 or TRBV6-3; 10 bases fit TRBD2. This CDR3 is 18 amino acids long. Trimming removed 6 bases from V and 8 bases from J; junction bases left unmatched: 19. The germline V gene has CDR1 MNHEY and CDR2 SVGEGT.

This clonotype showed up many times. The J gene is TRBJ2-2, the V gene TRBV12-5; 8 bases are shared with TRBD2. In germline, CDR1 is LGHNT, CDR2 FRNRAP. This CDR3 is built from 13 residues. CDR3 coding DNA: TGTGCAAGCAGCGGGAGGAACACCGGGGAGCTGTTTTTT. Protein product: CASSGRNTGELFF.

The sample holds many counts of this clonotype. This sequence joins TRBV12-3 or TRBV12-4 and TRBJ2-7; no clear D gene. The CDR3 extends over 13 amino acids. Trimming removed 3 bases at V and 5 bases at J, with 11 bases between. DNA for the CDR3: TGTGCCAGCAGTTTCTGGGGTACTGACGAGCAGTACTTC. Its translation is CASSFWGTDEQYF.

There are many counts of this clonotype. This rearrangement joins TRBV27 to TRBJ2-2; 8 bases are a match to TRBD2. This CDR3 has 16 amino acids. In germline, CDR1 is MNHEY, CDR2 SMNVEV (reference sequence). The ends lost 4 bases at V and 5 bases at J; junction bases unmatched: 9. In DNA form, the CDR3 reads TGTGCCAGCAGTTCTACTAGCGGTGGGGGAACCGGGGAGCTGTTTTTT. Residues: CASSSTSGGGTGELFF.

The table lists this clonotype with many counts. The V gene is TRBV20-1, the J gene TRBJ1-1, with TRBD1 identical over 10 bases. CDR3 length equals 15 residues. Trimming took 7 bases from V and 0 from J; bases not matched to a gene: 8. Germline values: CDR1 DFQATT, CDR2 SNEGSKA (reference sequence). CDR3 sequence: CSVRTGGRMNTEAFF. CDR3 DNA: TGCAGTGTAAGGACAGGGGGTAGGATGAACACTGAAGCTTTCTTT.

This clonotype came up many times. The chain is built from TRBV5-1 and TRBJ1-1; TRBD1 matches at 8 bases. Germline V CDR1 and CDR2: SGHRS, YFSETQ. The CDR3 length is 12 residues. V gave up 4 bases and J gave up 6 bases; unmatched junction bases: 2. The CDR3 protein is CASSGQGPEAFF. CDR3 DNA sequence: TGCGCCAGCAGCGGACAGGGTCCTGAAGCTTTCTTT.

This clonotype has a handful of counts. V and J are TRBV20-1 and TRBJ1-1; 9 bases align to TRBD1. The junction had 14 bases not matched to a gene; V was cut back by 7 bases and J by 11 bases. Germline V gene data show CDR1 as DFQATT and CDR2 as SNEGSKA (reference sequence). The CDR3 sequence is 13 residues long. CDR3 nucleotides: TGCAGTGATGTTATTACAGGGGGCCGCGCGGCTTTCTTT. Protein product: CSDVITGGRAAFF.

Many counts were recorded for this clonotype. V gene TRBV7-2 combines with J gene TRBJ1-1; D call uncertain. Per germline, CDR1 SGHTA and CDR2 FQGNSA. The V and J ends lost 8 bases and 0 bases respectively, with 16 bases between them. The CDR3 is 15 residues long. For the CDR3, the DNA is TGTGCCAGCTCCCCTCAGCTCATAATGAACACTGAAGCTTTCTTT. The encoded protein is CASSPQLIMNTEAFF.

In this sample, this clonotype turned up many times. The CDR3 reads CASSPIPGKATQYF. Here the CDR3 DNA reads TGTGCCAGCAGCCCTATCCCGGGGAAGGCCACGCAGTATTTT. The V call is TRBV12-3 or TRBV12-4, the J call TRBJ2-3, with D possibly being TRBD2 (5 bases). This CDR3 is 14 amino acids long. V gave up 6 bases and J gave up 9 bases, with 19 bases separating them.

This clonotype was seen many times. The chain links TRBV9 to TRBJ2-2; D gene unclear. The CDR3 has 15 residues. CDR1 is SGDLS and CDR2 is YYNGEE in the germline V gene. V was shortened by 4 bases and J by 6 bases, with 16 bases between the two germline ends. This CDR3 is CASSSAKGRSGELFF. The CDR3 coding sequence is TGTGCCAGCAGCTCGGCGAAGGGCAGATCCGGGGAGCTGTTTTTT. The full variable domain, with the rest looked up from reference TRBV9 and TRBJ2-2, is DSGVTQTPKHLITATGQRVTLRCSPRSGDLSVYWYQQSLDQGLQFLIQYYNGEERAKGNILERFSAQQFPDLHSELNLSSLELGDSALYFCASSSAKGRSGELFFGEGSRLTVL.

This clonotype was found many times. The chain's CDR3 is CASSESRGPTNEKLFF. The CDR3 DNA sequence: TGTGCCAGCAGTGAAAGTCGTGGACCAACTAATGAAAAACTGTTTTTT. The J gene is TRBJ1-4, the V gene TRBV6-1, with D unresolved. V lost 2 bases to trimming and J lost 0 bases, with 10 bases between them. The CDR3 totals 16 residues. Germline CDR1 and CDR2: MNHNS and SASEGT.

This clonotype showed up many times. The rearrangement uses TRBV18 and TRBJ2-7; 9 bases agree with TRBD1. The V segment lost 2 bases and the J segment 5 bases; nucleotides outside the gene matches: 7. The germline CDR1 and CDR2 sequences are KGHSH and LQKENI. The CDR3 loop spans 15 amino acids. The CDR3 loop is CASSPVGTGQNEQYF. CDR3 in DNA: TGTGCCAGCTCACCAGTCGGGACAGGGCAGAACGAGCAGTACTTC.

This clonotype was counted ten times or more. The J gene is TRBJ2-1, the V gene TRBV7-6, with 7 bases lining up with TRBD2. Germline lookup yields CDR1 SGHVS and CDR2 FNYEAQ. V lost 5 bases and J lost 9; bases outside the gene matches: 4. This CDR3 region has 12 residues. CDR3 sequence (DNA): TGTGCCAGCAGCCCGGGGGGATTTGAGCAGTTCTTC. Residues: CASSPGGFEQFF.

This clonotype was counted many times. The chain links TRBV20-1 to TRBJ1-2; unclear D gene. Germline-derived CDR1 and CDR2 are DFQATT and SNEGSKA (reference sequence). The CDR3 extends over 12 amino acids. Written as DNA, the CDR3 is TGCAGCTTAGGAAACCAGGAGGATGGCTACACCTTC. This translates into CSLGNQEDGYTF.

Regarding this clonotype: A read error may explain this, as a much larger clone is one base away. The chain uses TRBV9 and TRBJ2-1, with no clear D. CDR1 is SGDLS and CDR2 is YYNGEE in the germline V gene. The CDR3 covers 14 residues. DNA of the CDR3: TGTGCCAGCAGCGTAGATCCCCATAATAATGCGCAGTTCTTC. It specifies CASSVDPHNNAQFF. Filled out from reference TRBV9 and TRBJ2-1, the complete variable domain reads DSGVTQTPKHLITATGQRVTLRCSPRSGDLSVYWYQQSLDQGLQFLIQYYNGEERAKGNILERFSAQQFPDLHSELNLSSLELGDSALYFCASSVDPHNNAQFFGPGTRLTVL.

Ten or more counts support this clonotype. J is TRBJ2-2 and V is TRBV11-2; tentative D call: TRBD1 (5 bases). Germline lookup yields CDR1 SGHAT and CDR2 FQNNGV. The CDR3 length is 18 residues. The germline V and J ends were trimmed by 8 bases and 0 bases, with 22 bases remaining between them. CDR3 loop: CASGPEAGFLSNTGELFF. The CDR3 coding sequence is TGTGCCAGCGGCCCCGAAGCAGGGTTCCTTTCGAACACCGGGGAGCTGTTTTTT.

This clonotype was found many times. The genes are TRBV14 and TRBJ2-7, with 9 positions matching TRBD1. The CDR3 runs to 13 residues. V lost 4 bases to trimming and J lost 2 bases; unmatched junction nucleotides: 0. The germline V gene encodes CDR1 SGHDN and CDR2 FVKESK. The CDR3 nucleotides are TGTGCCAGCAGCCGGGACAGGGCCTACGAGCAGTACTTC. Translated, it gives CASSRDRAYEQYF.

At least ten counts were recorded for this clonotype. The gene calls are TRBV29-1 and TRBJ1-2, with TRBD1 as a possible D gene (5 bases). Looked up from germline, CDR1 is SQVTM and CDR2 is ANQGSEA. There are 11 residues in the CDR3. With 4 bases removed from V and 8 bases from J, the gap between germline ends came to 11 bases. The CDR3 nucleotides are TGCAGCGTTGCAGGGTGGAAGGGCTACACCTTC. Translation: CSVAGWKGYTF.

This clonotype occurred many times. The chain links TRBV7-2 to TRBJ2-5, with 9 nucleotides matching TRBD2. The germline gives CDR1 SGHTA, CDR2 FQGNSA. This CDR3 has 15 residues. V lost 0 bases and J lost 4; bases outside the gene matches: 3. CDR3 nucleotides: TGTGCCAGCAGCTTAGCTAGCGGGAGTGGAGAGACCCAGTACTTC. It is translated as CASSLASGSGETQYF.

This clonotype was counted at least ten times. V gene TRBV7-2 combines with J gene TRBJ1-1; the match to TRBD1 covers 8 bases. Trimming at V came to 5 bases and at J to 5 bases, leaving 10 bases not matched to a gene. This CDR3 contains 15 residues. CDR1 SGHTA and CDR2 FQGNSA come from the germline V gene. DNA for the CDR3: TGTGCCAGCAGCGCACCCAGGGGGCTTTTGACTGAAGCTTTCTTT. This encodes CASSAPRGLLTEAFF.

This clonotype has at least ten counts. The V call is TRBV7-2, the J call TRBJ2-2; D may be TRBD1 (5 bases). CDR3 size: 19 residues. V was pared by 2 bases and J by 3 bases, with 22 bases between. Germline assignment: CDR1 SGHTA and CDR2 FQGNSA. Here the CDR3 DNA reads TGTGCCAGCAGCTTAAAGCTTGCGGAAGCCCTAGGGGACACCGGGGAGCTGTTTTTT. Translated: CASSLKLAEALGDTGELFF.

This clonotype was detected ten times or more. The rearrangement links TRBV20-1 to TRBJ2-1; D might be TRBD1 (6 bases). Germline V gene data show CDR1 as DFQATT and CDR2 as SNEGSKA (reference sequence). V gave up 6 bases and J gave up 7 bases, with 22 bases separating them. The CDR3 loop spans 15 amino acids. The CDR3 DNA is TGCAGTGCCCCGAAGACAGGAGATCAAACTAATGAGCAGTTCTTC. Translation gives CSAPKTGDQTNEQFF.

Ten or more counts support this clonotype. The chain couples TRBV20-1 to TRBJ1-5, with TRBD1 as a possible D gene (5 bases). V was clipped by 3 bases and J by 2 bases, with 14 bases between them. CDR3 length: 15 amino acids. Per germline, CDR1 DFQATT and CDR2 SNEGSKA (reference sequence). CDR3 amino acids: CSASLRVGGNQPQHF. DNA for the CDR3: TGCAGTGCTAGCCTCAGGGTGGGGGGCAATCAGCCCCAGCATTTT.

Many counts were recorded for this clonotype. The V and J genes are TRBV12-3 or TRBV12-4 and TRBJ1-1, with D tentatively TRBD1 (6 bases). The CDR3 contains 14 residues. Trimming stripped 7 bases from V and 0 bases from J, with 12 bases between. The CDR3 DNA is TGTGCCAGCACTTCCGGACAGATGAACACTGAAGCTTTCTTT. This gives the protein CASTSGQMNTEAFF.

Remarks on this clonotype: A much larger clone differs by one base, so this may be a read error. The rearrangement uses TRBV5-1 and TRBJ2-1; TRBD1 agrees at 7 bases. Unmatched junction bases numbered 10, after V lost 9 bases and J lost 4 bases. CDR1 and CDR2 from the germline V gene are SGHRS and YFSETQ. The CDR3 length is 14 residues. The CDR3 DNA reads as TGCGCCACCACACCGGGACAGAAGTACAATGAGCAGTTCTTC. This gives the protein CATTPGQKYNEQFF.

The table lists this clonotype with many counts. The chain joins TRBV9 to TRBJ2-5; D possibly corresponds to TRBD2 (5 bases). V gave up 0 bases and J gave up 3 bases, with 12 bases separating them. The CDR3 length is 15 residues. The germline V gene encodes CDR1 SGDLS and CDR2 YYNGEE. For the CDR3, the DNA is TGTGCCAGCAGCGTAGGAGCTAGCAGTAAAGAGACCCAGTACTTC. Protein sequence: CASSVGASSKETQYF.

This clonotype has ten or more counts. The chain has TRBV5-1 and TRBJ2-7; D unresolved. The CDR3 is made up of 15 amino acids. Germline V CDR1 and CDR2: SGHRS, YFSETQ. The V gene lost 4 bases and the J gene lost 3 bases, with 17 bases spanning the gap. Here the CDR3 DNA reads TGCGCCAGCAGCCCCATATCCGACACCAACTACGAGCAGTACTTC. It encodes CASSPISDTNYEQYF.

This clonotype was seen at least ten times. This chain links TRBV4-3 with TRBJ1-4, with 10 bases aligning to TRBD1. Germline V CDR1 and CDR2: LGHNA, YSLEER. The V segment lost 1 base and the J segment 6 bases; nucleotides outside the gene matches: 2. The CDR3 is made up of 15 amino acids. Here the CDR3 reads CASSQGGTGDEKLFF. For the CDR3, the DNA is TGCGCCAGCAGCCAAGGCGGGACAGGGGATGAAAAACTGTTTTTT.